The T cell receptor beta chain described here comes from a study of blood T cell repertoires in COVID-19. Germline V gene sequence: CDR1 SGHNT, CDR2 YYREEE (reference sequence). This CDR3 has 16 amino acids. The V segment lost 4 bases and the J segment 1 base; nucleotides outside the gene matches: 9. Profiled with immunoSEQ multiplex PCR; TCRdb holds only in-frame clones, not every one. This sample has about 57,000 clones, with almost 85% found just once. The sequence came from a woman older than 75 with acute or convalescent COVID-19. Sequenced sample: peripheral blood. The chain recombines TRBV5-4 with TRBJ1-1, with 8 bases lining up with TRBD1. As DNA, the CDR3 is TGTGCCAGCAGCCCTGACGGACAGGGTAGGAACACTGAAGCTTTCTTT. Amino acid sequence: CASSPDGQGRNTEAFF.